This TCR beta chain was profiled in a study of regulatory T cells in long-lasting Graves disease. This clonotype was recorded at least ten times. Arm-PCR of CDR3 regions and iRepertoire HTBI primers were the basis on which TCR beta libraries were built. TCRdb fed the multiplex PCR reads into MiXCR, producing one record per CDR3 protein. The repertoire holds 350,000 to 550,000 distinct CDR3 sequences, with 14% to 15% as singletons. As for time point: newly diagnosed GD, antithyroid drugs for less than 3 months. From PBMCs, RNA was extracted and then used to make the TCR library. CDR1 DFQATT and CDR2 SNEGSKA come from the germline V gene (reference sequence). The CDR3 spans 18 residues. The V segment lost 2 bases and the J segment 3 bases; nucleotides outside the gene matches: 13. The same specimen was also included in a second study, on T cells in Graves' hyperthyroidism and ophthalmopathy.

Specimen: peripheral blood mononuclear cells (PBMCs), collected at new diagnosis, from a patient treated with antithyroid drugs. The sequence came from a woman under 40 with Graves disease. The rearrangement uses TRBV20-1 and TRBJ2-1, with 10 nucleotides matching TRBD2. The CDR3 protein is CSARSRASGSNIYNEQFF. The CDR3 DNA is TGCAGTGCTAGATCTAGGGCTAGCGGGAGTAATATCTACAATGAGCAGTTCTTC.